The rows below give T cell receptor beta chains drawn from one sample of a study. MiXCR, run by TCRdb on the RT-PCR reads, gives a single entry per CDR3 protein. Of approximately 720,000 distinct CDR3 sequences in the sample, more than 13% were seen once. The specimen sequenced was memory CD4+ T cells from blood. The source is a female donor in good health, serving as a healthy control. Each CDR3 is given with its conserved first and last residue. Each record gives: J gene, D gene, clone size, V gene, CDR3 length, CDR3 protein, CDR3 DNA. A D gene is named only where the DNA matches it firmly. Only part of the rows carry a size: once, few, many, or a class if the clone is expanded.

J: TRBJ2-4
D: -
size: few
V: TRBV28
length: 13
CDR3: CAITSRAKNIQYF
DNA: TGTGCCATCACTAGCCGAGCCAAAAACATTCAGTACTTC

J: TRBJ1-4
D: -
size: -
V: TRBV4-1
length: 16
CDR3: CASSQGGHSLNEKLFF
DNA: TGCGCCAGCAGCCAAGGAGGTCACAGCCTTAATGAAAAACTGTTTTTT

J: TRBJ1-2
D: -
size: -
V: TRBV15
length: 16
CDR3: CATSRAGGVFLYGYTF
DNA: TGTGCCACCAGCAGGGCCGGGGGGGTTTTTCTCTATGGCTACACCTTC

J: TRBJ1-2
D: -
size: few
V: TRBV12-3/TRBV12-4
length: 13
CDR3: CASRGRGAYGYTF
DNA: TGTGCCAGCAGGGGACGGGGGGCGTATGGCTACACCTTC

J: TRBJ1-4
D: -
size: -
V: TRBV12-3/TRBV12-4
length: 15
CDR3: CASSPPGRVLEKLFF
DNA: TGTGCCAGCAGTCCCCCAGGCAGGGTGCTAGAAAAACTGTTTTTT

J: TRBJ2-7
D: -
size: few
V: TRBV5-1
length: 15
CDR3: CASSPGDTATYEQYF
DNA: TGCGCCAGCAGCCCGGGGGACACGGCAACCTACGAGCAGTACTTC

J: TRBJ2-5
D: TRBD2
size: few
V: TRBV30
length: 14
CDR3: CAWRVSGSLKTQYF
DNA: TGTGCCTGGAGGGTTAGCGGGAGTCTGAAGACCCAGTACTTC

J: TRBJ2-7
D: -
size: -
V: TRBV20-1
length: 12
CDR3: CSGREISYEQYF
DNA: TGCAGTGGACGGGAGATCTCCTACGAGCAGTACTTC

J: TRBJ2-3
D: -
size: many
V: TRBV12-3/TRBV12-4
length: 14
CDR3: CASSLDTSTDTQYF
DNA: TGTGCCAGCAGTTTAGATACTAGCACAGATACGCAGTATTTT

J: TRBJ1-5
D: -
size: -
V: TRBV20-1
length: 14
CDR3: CSARWGYSNQPQHF
DNA: TGCAGTGCTAGGTGGGGATATAGCAATCAGCCCCAGCATTTT